This T cell receptor (beta chain) was captured in a study of T cell repertoires in cytomegalovirus infection (dated by TCRdb to between 2018 and 2020). Turning to the overall study: Because public TCR beta signatures pointed to carriage of CMV infection together with the matching HLA type, the HLA type of each donor mattered for the analysis.

TCRdb lists the instrument as Illumina HiSeq 1500. The raw public reads went through TCRdb reprocessing: fastp at Q25, MiXCR clone calling, in-frame beta chains kept. Here each entry gathers all rows of one CDR3 protein and keeps the most common genes and DNA. A total of 100,000 to 150,000 distinct CDR3 sequences appear in this sample, 7.5% to 9% of them only once. 10% of the sample comes from the top ten. What the study reported, not specific to this receptor: In both this cohort and an independent roughly 400-donor cohort, the cumulative frequency of public TCR beta family members distinguished carriers of CMV infection plus the relevant HLA type. The ex vivo response was dominated by HLA-C-restricted CMV-specific TCR beta clonotypes, which also provided the single most frequent clonotype in two of eight donors.

This clonotype was counted ten times or more. Its antigen is still unknown. The junction shows a germline mismatch at one end, possibly a read error. Taken from cysteine to phenylalanine, the CDR3 has 14 residues. The CDR3 DNA has 42 bases and is translated from base 1. In the germline V gene, CDR1 corresponds to SNHLY and CDR2 to FYNNEI. This sequence was found in a human donor in good health (CMV status not recorded). Some clones in this sample may be carry-over from other donors' samples. The specimen was PBMCs. This sequence uses TRBV2 and TRBJ1-5; the D gene assignment is ambiguous. The CDR3 protein is CASREGLSNQPQHF. The DNA reads TGTGCCAGCCGTGAGGGTCTTAGCAATCAGCCCCAGCATTTT.